The entry below describes one TCR beta chain. Only in-frame clones appear in the TCRdb table, and some are missing; sequencing was by immunoSEQ multiplex PCR. Among 100,000 to 150,000 clones, more than 70% were seen once, and the ten largest hold roughly 5%. This specimen belongs to a study of cytomegalovirus exposure and HLA in healthy donors. The source material was PBMCs. The clonotype comes from a man younger than 35 in good health and CMV-seronegative.

The CDR3 nucleotides are TGCGCCAGCAGTGGAGGGGGAAGCGACAATGAGCAGTTCTTC. Translating it yields CASSGGGSDNEQFF. The gene calls are TRBV10-1 and TRBJ2-1, with a tentative D call TRBD1 (6 bases). This CDR3 is 14 amino acids long. Trimming took off 4 bases at V and 5 bases at J, with 12 bases between the two ends. Germline loops: CDR1 WNHNN, CDR2 SYGVQD (reference sequence).